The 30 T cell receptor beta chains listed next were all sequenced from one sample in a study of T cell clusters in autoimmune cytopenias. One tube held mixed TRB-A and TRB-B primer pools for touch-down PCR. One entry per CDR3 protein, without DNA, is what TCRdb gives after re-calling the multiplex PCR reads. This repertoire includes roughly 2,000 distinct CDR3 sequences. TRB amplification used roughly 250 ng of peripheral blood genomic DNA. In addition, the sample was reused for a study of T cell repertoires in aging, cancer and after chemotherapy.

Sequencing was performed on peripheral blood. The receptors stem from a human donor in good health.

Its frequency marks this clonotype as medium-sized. This CDR3 is CASRRSGQGLYGYTF. This rearrangement joins TRBV6-2 or TRBV6-3 to TRBJ1-2; TCRdb returns TRBD1, unconfirmable since there is no DNA. In germline, CDR1 is MNHEY, CDR2 SVGEGT. CDR3 length equals 15 residues.

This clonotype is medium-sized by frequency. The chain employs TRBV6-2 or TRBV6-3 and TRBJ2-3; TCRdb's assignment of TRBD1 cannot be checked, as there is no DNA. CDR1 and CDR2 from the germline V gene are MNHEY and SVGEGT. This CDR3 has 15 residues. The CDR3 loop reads CASSYDRGGADTQYF.

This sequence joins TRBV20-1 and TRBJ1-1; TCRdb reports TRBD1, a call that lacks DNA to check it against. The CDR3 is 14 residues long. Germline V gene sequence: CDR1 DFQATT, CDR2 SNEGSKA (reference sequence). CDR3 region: CSVKRRDPNTEAFF.

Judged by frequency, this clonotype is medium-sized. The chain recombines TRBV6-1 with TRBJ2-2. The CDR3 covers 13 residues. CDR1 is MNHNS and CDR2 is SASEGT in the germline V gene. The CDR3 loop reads CASWRLNTGELFF.

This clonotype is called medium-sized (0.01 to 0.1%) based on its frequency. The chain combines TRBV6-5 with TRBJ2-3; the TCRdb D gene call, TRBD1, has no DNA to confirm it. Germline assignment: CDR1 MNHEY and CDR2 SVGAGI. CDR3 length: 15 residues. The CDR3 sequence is CASSPLTTGTDTQYF.

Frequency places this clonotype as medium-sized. Here the CDR3 reads CASSFLGFLFYEQYF. V usage is TRBV5-1 and J usage is TRBJ2-7. Germline values: CDR1 SGHRS, CDR2 YFSETQ. The CDR3 consists of 15 residues.

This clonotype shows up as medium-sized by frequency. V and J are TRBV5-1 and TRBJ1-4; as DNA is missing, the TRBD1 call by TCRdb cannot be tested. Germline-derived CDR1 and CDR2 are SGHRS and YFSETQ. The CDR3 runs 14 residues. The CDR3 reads CASSVNTGDEKLFF. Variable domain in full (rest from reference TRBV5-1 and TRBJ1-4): KAGVTQTPRYLIKTRGQQVTLSCSPISGHRSVSWYQQTPGQGLQFLFEYFSETQRNKGNFPGRFSGRQFSNSRSEMNVSTLELGDSALYLCASSVNTGDEKLFFGSGTQLSVL.

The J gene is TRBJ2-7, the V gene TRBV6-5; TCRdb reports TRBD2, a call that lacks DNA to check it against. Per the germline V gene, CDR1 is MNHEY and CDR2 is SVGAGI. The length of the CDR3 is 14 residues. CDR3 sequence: CASKTSGGPFKQYF.

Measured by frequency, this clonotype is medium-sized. CDR3 in amino acids: CAWSGGSVIREAFF. The rearrangement links TRBV30 to TRBJ1-1; TCRdb calls TRBD1, which cannot be checked without DNA. The CDR3 runs to 14 residues. Germline V gives CDR1 GTSNPN, CDR2 SVGIG (reference sequence).

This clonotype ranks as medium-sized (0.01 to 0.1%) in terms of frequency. The CDR3 loop reads CASSDGQFSSYEQYF. This chain joins TRBV6-1 and TRBJ2-7; TCRdb lists TRBD1, though no DNA is available to test this call. Per germline, CDR1 MNHNS and CDR2 SASEGT. The CDR3 has 15 residues.

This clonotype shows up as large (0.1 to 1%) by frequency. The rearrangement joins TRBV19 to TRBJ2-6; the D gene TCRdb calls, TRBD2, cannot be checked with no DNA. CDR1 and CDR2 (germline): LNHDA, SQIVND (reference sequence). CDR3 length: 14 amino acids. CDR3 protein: CASTVGPGANVLTF.

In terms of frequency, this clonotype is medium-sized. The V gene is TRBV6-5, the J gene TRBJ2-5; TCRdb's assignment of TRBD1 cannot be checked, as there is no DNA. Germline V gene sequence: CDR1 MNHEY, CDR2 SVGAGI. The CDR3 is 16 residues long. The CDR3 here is CASSWRQGRFRETQYF.

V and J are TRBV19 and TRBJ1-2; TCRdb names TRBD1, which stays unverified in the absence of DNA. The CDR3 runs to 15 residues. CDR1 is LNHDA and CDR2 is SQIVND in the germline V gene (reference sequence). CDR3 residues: CASSIVHRESGGYTF. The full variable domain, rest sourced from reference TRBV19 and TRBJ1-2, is DGGITQSPKYLFRKEGQNVTLSCEQNLNHDAMYWYRQDPGQGLRLIYYSQIVNDFQKGDIAEGYSVSREKKESFPLTVTSAQKNPTAFYLCASSIVHRESGGYTFGSGTRLTVV.

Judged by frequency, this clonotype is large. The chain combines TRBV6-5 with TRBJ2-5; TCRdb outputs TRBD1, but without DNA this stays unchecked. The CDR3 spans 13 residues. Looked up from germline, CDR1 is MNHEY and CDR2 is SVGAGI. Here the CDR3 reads CASSSGAGETQYF.

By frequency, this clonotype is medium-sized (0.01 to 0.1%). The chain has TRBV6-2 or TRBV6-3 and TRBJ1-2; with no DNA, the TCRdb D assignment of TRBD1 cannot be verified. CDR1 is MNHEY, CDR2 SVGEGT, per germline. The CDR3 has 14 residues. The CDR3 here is CASSYLGDRYGYTF.

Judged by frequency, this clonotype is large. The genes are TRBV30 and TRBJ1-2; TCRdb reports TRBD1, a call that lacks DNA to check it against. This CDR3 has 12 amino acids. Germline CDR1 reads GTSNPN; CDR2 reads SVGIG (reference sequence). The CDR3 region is CAWSVGEDGYTF.

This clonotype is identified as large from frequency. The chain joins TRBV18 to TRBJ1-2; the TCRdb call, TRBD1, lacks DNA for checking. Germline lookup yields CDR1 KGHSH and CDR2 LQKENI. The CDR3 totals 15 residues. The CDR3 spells CASSPDDSRRYGYTF.

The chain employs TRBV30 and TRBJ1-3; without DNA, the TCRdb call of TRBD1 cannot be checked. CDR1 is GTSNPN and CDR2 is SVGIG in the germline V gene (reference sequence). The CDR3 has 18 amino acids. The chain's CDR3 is CAWSVFQGDFRAGNTIYF.

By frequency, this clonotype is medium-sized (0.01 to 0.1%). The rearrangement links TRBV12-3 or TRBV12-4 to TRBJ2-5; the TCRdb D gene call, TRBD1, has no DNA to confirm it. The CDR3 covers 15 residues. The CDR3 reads CASTTRTGRTETQYF.

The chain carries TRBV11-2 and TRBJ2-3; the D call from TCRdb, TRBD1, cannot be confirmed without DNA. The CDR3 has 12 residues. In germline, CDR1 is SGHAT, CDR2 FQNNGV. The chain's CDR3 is CASSGASDTQYF.

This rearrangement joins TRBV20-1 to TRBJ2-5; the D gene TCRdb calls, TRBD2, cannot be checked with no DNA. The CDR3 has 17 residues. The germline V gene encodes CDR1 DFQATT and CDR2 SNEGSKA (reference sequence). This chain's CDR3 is CSARGGTSGGPQETQYF.

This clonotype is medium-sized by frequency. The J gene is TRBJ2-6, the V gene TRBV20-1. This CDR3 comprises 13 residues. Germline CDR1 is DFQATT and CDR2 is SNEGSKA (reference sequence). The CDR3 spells CSATSTGANVLTF.

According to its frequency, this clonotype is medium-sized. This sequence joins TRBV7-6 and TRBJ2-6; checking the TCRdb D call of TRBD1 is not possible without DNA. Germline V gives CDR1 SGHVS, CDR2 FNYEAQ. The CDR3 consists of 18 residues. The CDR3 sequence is CASSRGGTFQSGANVLTF.

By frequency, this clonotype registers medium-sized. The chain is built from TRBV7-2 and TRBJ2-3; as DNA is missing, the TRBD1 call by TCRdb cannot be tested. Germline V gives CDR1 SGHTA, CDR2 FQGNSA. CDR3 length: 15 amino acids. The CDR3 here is CASSPQRGITDTQYF.

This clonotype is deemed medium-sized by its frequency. CDR3 in amino acids: CASSLEGLAGREQFF. The chain recombines TRBV7-6 with TRBJ2-1; checking the TCRdb D call of TRBD2 is not possible without DNA. The CDR3 sequence is 15 residues long. Germline CDR1 reads SGHVS; CDR2 reads FNYEAQ.

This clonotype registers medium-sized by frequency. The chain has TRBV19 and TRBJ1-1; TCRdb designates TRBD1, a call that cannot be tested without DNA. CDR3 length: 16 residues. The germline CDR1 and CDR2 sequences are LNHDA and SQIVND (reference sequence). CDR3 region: CASSSPQGGRYTEAFF.

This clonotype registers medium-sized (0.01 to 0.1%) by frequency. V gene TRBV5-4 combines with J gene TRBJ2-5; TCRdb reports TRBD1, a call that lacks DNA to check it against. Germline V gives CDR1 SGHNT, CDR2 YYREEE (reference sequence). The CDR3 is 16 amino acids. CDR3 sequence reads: CASRPGQGRREETQYF.

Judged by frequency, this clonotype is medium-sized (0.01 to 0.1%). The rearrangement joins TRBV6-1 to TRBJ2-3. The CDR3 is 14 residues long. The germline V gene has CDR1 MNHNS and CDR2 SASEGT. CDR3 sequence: CASSERPVTDTQYF.

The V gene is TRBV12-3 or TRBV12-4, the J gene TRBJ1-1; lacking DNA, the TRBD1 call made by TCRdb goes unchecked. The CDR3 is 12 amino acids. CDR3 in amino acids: CASSLLGGEAFF.

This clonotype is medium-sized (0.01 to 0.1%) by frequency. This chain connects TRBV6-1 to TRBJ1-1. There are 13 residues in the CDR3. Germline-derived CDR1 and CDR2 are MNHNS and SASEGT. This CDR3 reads CASSVPMNTEAFF.